This T cell receptor (beta chain) is from a study of identical twins. The V and J ends lost 1 base and 3 bases respectively, with 13 bases between them. Germline V gene data show CDR1 as SGHAT and CDR2 as FQDESV (reference sequence). CDR3 length equals 15 residues. A universal primer site arose from template switching, and cDNA bore unique molecular identifiers. TCRdb reprocessed the 5' RACE reads with MiXCR, giving one entry per CDR3 protein. The sample consists of over 600,000 distinct CDR3 sequences, roughly 20% of them appearing once. In its sample, this clonotype was seen a few times. The same sample was also studied in work on T cells expressing NK-cell markers. That work contributes: Out of eight donors sequenced, seven tested HCMV-seropositive and the remaining one seronegative. The contribution of dominant NKG2C+ clonotypes to CD8+ T cells in a handful of donors was roughly 1.0-7.5%.

Sample: PBMCs. This sequence was found in a woman between 18 and 29 years old in good health. V usage is TRBV11-1 and J usage is TRBJ2-7, with D perhaps matching TRBD2 (5 bases). CDR3 coding DNA: TGTGCCAGCAGCTTAGATTCGGACTGGCTCTACGAGCAGTACTTC. Translated: CASSLDSDWLYEQYF.